One and the same sample provided the 3 T cell receptor beta chains below, sequenced in a study of T-cell reconstitution after alpha-beta-depleted transplantation in children. The authors prepared the TCRbeta library with unique molecular identifiers. From the PCR reads, TCRdb called clonotypes with MiXCR, one entry per CDR3 protein. Seen here are 17,000 or so distinct CDR3 sequences, around 12% observed once, and the top ten hold around 71%. This sample comprised PBMCs, mostly from graft donor cells, obtained 180 days after TCRalphabeta/CD19-depleted stem cell transplant. These receptors were collected from a boy under two years old who had a stem cell transplant for Wiskott-Aldrich syndrome, so the T cells may come from the graft donor.

The V and J genes are TRBV5-4 and TRBJ2-3, with TRBD1 matching over 7 bases. This CDR3 contains 15 residues. The trim removed 3 bases at V and 4 bases at J, leaving 8 bases unmatched. CDR1 and CDR2 (germline): SGHNT, YYREEE (reference sequence). CDR3 in amino acids: CASSSPRDSPDTQYF. In DNA form, the CDR3 reads TGTGCCAGCAGCTCCCCTCGGGACAGCCCAGATACGCAGTATTTT.

In its sample, this clonotype was seen a few times. V and J are TRBV4-3 and TRBJ2-1; 14 bases align to TRBD2. CDR3 length: 18 amino acids. V trimming: 0 bases; J trimming: 6 bases; junction bases outside the gene matches: 7. Germline CDR1 and CDR2: LGHNA and YSLEER. The CDR3 nucleotides are TGCGCCAGCAGCCAAGATCCGCGCGGGACTAGCGGGAGCAATGAGCAGTTCTTC. Encoded protein: CASSQDPRGTSGSNEQFF.

This clonotype came up many times. The chain employs TRBV7-9 and TRBJ1-2, with D perhaps TRBD1 (6 bases). V was cut by 1 base and J by 3 bases, with 6 bases left in between. The CDR3 contains 13 residues. Per the germline V gene, CDR1 is SEHNR and CDR2 is FQNEAQ (reference sequence). CDR3 in amino acids: CASSLDRDYGYTF. The CDR3 region has the DNA TGTGCCAGCAGCTTAGACAGGGACTATGGCTACACCTTC.